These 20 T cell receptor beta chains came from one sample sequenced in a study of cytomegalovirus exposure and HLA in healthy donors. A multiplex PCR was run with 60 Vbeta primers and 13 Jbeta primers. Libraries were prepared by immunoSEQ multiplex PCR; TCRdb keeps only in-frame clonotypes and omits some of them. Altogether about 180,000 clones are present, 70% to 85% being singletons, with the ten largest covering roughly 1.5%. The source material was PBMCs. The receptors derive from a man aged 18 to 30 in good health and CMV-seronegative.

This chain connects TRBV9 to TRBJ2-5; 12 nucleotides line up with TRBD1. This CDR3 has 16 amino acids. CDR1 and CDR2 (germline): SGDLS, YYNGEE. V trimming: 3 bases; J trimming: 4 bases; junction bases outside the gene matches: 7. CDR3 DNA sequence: TGTGCCAGCAGCGCCGGGACAGGGGGCCTGGCAGAGACCCAGTACTTC. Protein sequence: CASSAGTGGLAETQYF.

The chain's CDR3 is CASSLIGTGAGTIYF. DNA for the CDR3: TGTGCCAGCAGCTTAATCGGGACTGGGGCTGGCACCATATATTTT. The chain uses TRBV11-3 and TRBJ1-3, with D possibly matching TRBD1 (5 bases). Germline values: CDR1 SGHNT, CDR2 YENEEA. The CDR3 is 15 amino acids. V gave up 2 bases and J gave up 9 bases, with 17 bases separating them.

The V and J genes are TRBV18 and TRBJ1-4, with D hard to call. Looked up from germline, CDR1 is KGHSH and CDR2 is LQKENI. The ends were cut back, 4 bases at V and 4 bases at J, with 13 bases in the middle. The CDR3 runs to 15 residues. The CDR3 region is CASSLMDGLNEKLFF. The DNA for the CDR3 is TGTGCCAGCTCACTTATGGACGGACTTAATGAAAAACTGTTTTTT.

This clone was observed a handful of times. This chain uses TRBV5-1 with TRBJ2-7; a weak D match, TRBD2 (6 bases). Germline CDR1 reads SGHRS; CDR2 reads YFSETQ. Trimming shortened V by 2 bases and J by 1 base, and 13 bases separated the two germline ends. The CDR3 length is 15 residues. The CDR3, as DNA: TGCGCCAGCAGCTTTAACGCGGAGGGGTCCTACGAGCAGTACTTC. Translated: CASSFNAEGSYEQYF.

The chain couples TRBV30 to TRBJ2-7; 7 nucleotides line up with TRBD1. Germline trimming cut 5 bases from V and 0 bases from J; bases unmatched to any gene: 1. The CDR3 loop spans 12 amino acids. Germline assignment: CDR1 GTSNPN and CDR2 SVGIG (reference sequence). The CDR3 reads CAWGTASYEQYF. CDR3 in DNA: TGTGCCTGGGGGACAGCCTCCTACGAGCAGTACTTC.

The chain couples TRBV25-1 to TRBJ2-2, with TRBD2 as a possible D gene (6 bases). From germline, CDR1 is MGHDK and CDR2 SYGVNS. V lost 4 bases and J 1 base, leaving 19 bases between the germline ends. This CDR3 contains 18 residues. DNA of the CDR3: TGTGCCAGCAGTGCCCTCGCAACCGGGACTTTGAACACCGGGGAGCTGTTTTTT. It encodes CASSALATGTLNTGELFF.

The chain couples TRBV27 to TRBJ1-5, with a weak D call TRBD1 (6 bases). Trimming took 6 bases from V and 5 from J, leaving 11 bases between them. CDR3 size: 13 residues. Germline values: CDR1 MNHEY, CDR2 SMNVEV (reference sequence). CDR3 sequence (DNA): TGTGCCAGCAGGAACAGGGTTGATCAGCCCCAGCATTTT. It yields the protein CASRNRVDQPQHF.

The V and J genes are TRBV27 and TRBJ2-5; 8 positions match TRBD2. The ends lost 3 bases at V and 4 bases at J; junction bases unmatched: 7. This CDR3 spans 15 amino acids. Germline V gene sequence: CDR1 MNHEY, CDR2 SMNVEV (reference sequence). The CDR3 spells CASSFLAGLGETQYF. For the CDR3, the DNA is TGTGCCAGCAGTTTCCTCGCGGGACTAGGAGAGACCCAGTACTTC.

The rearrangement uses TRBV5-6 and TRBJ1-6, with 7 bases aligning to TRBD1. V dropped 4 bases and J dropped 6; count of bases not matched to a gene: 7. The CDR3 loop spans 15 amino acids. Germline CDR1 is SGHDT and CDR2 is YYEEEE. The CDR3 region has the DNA TGTGCCAGCAGCCTCCGAGGGGGCCGTAATTCACCCCTCCACTTT. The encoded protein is CASSLRGGRNSPLHF.

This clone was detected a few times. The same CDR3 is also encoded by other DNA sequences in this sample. The CDR3 sequence: CASSLDGYEQYF. The CDR3 DNA reads as TGTGCCAGCAGCCTGGACGGCTACGAGCAGTACTTC. V is TRBV5-4 and J is TRBJ2-7; D gene uncertain. Germline V gene data show CDR1 as SGHNT and CDR2 as YYREEE (reference sequence). This CDR3 comprises 12 residues. With 4 bases removed from V and 3 bases from J, the gap between germline ends came to 8 bases. Together with reference TRBV5-4 and TRBJ2-7, the CDR3 gives the full variable domain: ETGVTQSPTHLIKTRGQQVTLRCSSQSGHNTVSWYQQALGQGPQFIFQYYREEENGRGNFPPRFSGLQFPNYSSELNVNALELDDSALYLCASSLDGYEQYFGPGTRLTVT.

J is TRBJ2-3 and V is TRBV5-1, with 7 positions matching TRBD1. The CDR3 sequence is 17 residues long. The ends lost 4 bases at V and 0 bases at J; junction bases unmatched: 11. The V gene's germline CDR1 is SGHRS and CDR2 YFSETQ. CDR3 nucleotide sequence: TGCGCCAGCAGCCCGCCCGGGACAGCCTATAGCACAGATACGCAGTATTTT. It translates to CASSPPGTAYSTDTQYF.

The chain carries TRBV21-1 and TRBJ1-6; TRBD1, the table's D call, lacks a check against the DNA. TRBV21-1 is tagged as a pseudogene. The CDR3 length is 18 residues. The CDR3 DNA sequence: TGTGCCAGCAGCACTAGCGGACAGGGTCAACTTCCTAATTCACCCCTCCACTTT. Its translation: CASSTSGQGQLPNSPLHF.

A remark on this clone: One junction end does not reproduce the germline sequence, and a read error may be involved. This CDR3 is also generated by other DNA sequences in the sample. The CDR3 sequence: CASSWDLGSNQPQHF. CDR3 nucleotide sequence: TGTGCCAGCAGCTGGGACTTAGGTAGCAACCAGCCCCAGCATTTT. The V call is TRBV7-8, the J call TRBJ1-5, with a weak D call TRBD1 (5 bases). CDR1 and CDR2 (germline): SGHVS, FQNEAQ. The CDR3 spans 15 residues.

CDR3: CACYPGQMSTGELFF. DNA of the CDR3: TGTGCCTGTTACCCGGGACAGATGTCCACCGGGGAGCTGTTTTTT. This rearrangement joins TRBV30 to TRBJ2-2, with TRBD1 matching 7 bases. The length of the CDR3 is 15 residues. CDR1 and CDR2 (germline): GTSNPN, SVGIG (reference sequence). Trimming at V came to 6 bases and at J to 4 bases, leaving 11 bases not matched to a gene.

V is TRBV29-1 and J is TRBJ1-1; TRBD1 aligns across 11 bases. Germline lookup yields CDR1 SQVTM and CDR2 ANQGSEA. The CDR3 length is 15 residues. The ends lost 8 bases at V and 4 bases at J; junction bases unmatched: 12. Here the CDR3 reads CSSSSSGTGGTEAFF. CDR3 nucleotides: TGCAGCTCTTCAAGCTCCGGGACAGGGGGCACTGAAGCTTTCTTT.

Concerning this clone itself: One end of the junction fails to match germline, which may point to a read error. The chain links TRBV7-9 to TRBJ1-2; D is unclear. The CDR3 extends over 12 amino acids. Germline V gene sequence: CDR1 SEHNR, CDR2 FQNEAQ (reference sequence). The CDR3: CSSSFMEEGYTF. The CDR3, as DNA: TGTTCCAGCAGCTTCATGGAGGAGGGCTACACCTTC.

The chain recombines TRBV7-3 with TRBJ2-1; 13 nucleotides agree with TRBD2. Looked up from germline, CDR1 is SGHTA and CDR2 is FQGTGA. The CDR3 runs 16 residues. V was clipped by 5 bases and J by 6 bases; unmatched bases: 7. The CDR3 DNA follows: TGTGCCAGCAGCCCTCGGACTAGCGGGAGCTTCAATGAGCAGTTCTTC. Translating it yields CASSPRTSGSFNEQFF.

In nucleotides, the CDR3 is TGTGCCAGCAGCCGACATGCTACAGAGGGCGGCTACACCTTC. This gives the protein CASSRHATEGGYTF. The chain employs TRBV7-9 and TRBJ1-2; D is ambiguous. From germline, CDR1 is SEHNR and CDR2 FQNEAQ (reference sequence). The CDR3 is made up of 14 amino acids. The V gene lost 5 bases and the J gene lost 8 bases, with 18 bases spanning the gap.

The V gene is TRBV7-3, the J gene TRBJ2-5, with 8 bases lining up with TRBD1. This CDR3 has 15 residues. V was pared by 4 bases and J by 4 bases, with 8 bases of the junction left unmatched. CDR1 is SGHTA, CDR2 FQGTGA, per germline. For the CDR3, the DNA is TGTGCCAGCAGCTGGGGACAGGACCCAAGAGAGACCCAGTACTTC. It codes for CASSWGQDPRETQYF. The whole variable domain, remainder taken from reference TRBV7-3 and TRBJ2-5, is GAGVSQTPSNKVTEKGKYVELRCDPISGHTALYWYRQSLGQGPEFLIYFQGTGAADDSGLPNDRFFAVRPEGSVSTLKIQRTERGDSAVYLCASSWGQDPRETQYFGPGTRLLVL.

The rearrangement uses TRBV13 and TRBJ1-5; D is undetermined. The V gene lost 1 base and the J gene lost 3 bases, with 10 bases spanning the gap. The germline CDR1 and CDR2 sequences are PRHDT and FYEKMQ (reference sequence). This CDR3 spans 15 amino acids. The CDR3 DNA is TGTGCCAGCAGCTTAGTAATGAGGAACAATCAGCCCCAGCATTTT. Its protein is CASSLVMRNNQPQHF.